This T cell receptor beta chain was sequenced in a study of PD-L1 blockade in urothelial cancer. The time point here: pretreatment peripheral blood. A spike-in of synthetic TCR analog templates was added to each PCR. Data came from immunoSEQ multiplex PCR; TCRdb stores just in-frame clones and leaves some out. The sample holds tens of thousands of clones, about 84% seen once. The CDR3 is 15 residues long. Deletions cut 4 bases from V and 1 base from J, with 10 bases between. Germline V lookup: CDR1 MNHEY, CDR2 SVGAGI. This material consisted of PBMCs, taken around atezolizumab (anti-PD-L1) treatment. The chain joins TRBV6-5 to TRBJ2-2; perhaps TRBD1 as D (5 bases). This receptor was taken from a man aged 55 to 70 with urothelial cancer. The CDR3 loop is CASSSGHKNTGELFF. CDR3 in DNA: TGTGCCAGCAGTTCCGGACATAAGAACACCGGGGAGCTGTTTTTT.